The clone carrying this T cell receptor beta chain was counted once. Its specificity is not known. These data originate in a study of T cells in Graves' hyperthyroidism and ophthalmopathy. Study conclusions and caveats: Ophthalmopathy, which appeared later, was predicted by the model a median 6.5 months before onset.

The germline V gene has CDR1 WNHNN and CDR2 SYGVQD (reference sequence). This CDR3 has 16 residues. Researchers amplified the TCR beta CDR3 regions from RNA transcripts. The TCR CDR3 was amplified in a first-round RT-PCR using the HTBI primer set. TCRdb reprocessed the multiplex PCR reads via MiXCR and lists one record per CDR3 protein. The sample contains roughly 300,000 distinct CDR3 sequences, about 21% of which appear only once. Among the patients, aged 18 to 65, hyperthyroidism was newly diagnosed and had lasted under 2 months. Patients with uncontrolled infections, other autoimmune diseases, pregnancy or lactation were excluded.

This TCR derives from a woman aged 50 to 60 with Graves' hyperthyroidism. V gene TRBV10-1 combines with J gene TRBJ2-7; tentatively, D is TRBD1 (6 bases). Sequencing was performed on blood. The CDR3 DNA follows: TGCGCTAAGATAATAAGGTCCAGGACAGTTTTTGGCGAGCAGTACTTC. Its protein is CAKIIRSRTVFGEQYF.